This T cell receptor (beta chain) stems from a study of shared clonotypes between healthy human individuals (dated by TCRdb to 2018 to 2021). Describing the broader study: The cohort comprised two women and three men aged 18 to 49 years. For each donor, CD4 naive and CD4 memory were each run on three plates, CD8 naive on two plates, and CD8 memory on one plate. The study deeply sequenced blood TCR repertoires of about 5 healthy adults to estimate repertoire size and the extent of clonotype sharing between individuals. To increase sequencing depth and limit assay-specific biases, TCR repertoire library preparation and sequencing were carried out by different laboratories using diverse techniques. Each donor's leukapheresis produced roughly between about 0.85 and 10 billion PBMCs. Here is what the overall study found, with its caveats: Estimated clonotype richness was generally larger for naive than for memory subsets. Across a few donors, around 5% of naive CD4, 3% to 3.5% of naive CD8, around 2.5% of memory CD4, and approximately 0.42% of memory CD8 clonotypes were shared. Rarefaction of sorted-subset datasets indicated incomplete sequencing despite the large sequencing depth. Sampling was restricted to blood, and TCR repertoires in tissue are likely to differ from TCR repertoires in blood. The genetic and exposure-history diversity represented was limited by the small number of donors. Based on pairwise subsampling, the degree of clonotype sharing among donors was expected to be affected by sequencing depth. Higher generation probabilities were observed for clonotypes shared by all four sorted-subset donors than for non-shared clonotypes.

CD8 naive samples were obtained by positive selection for CCR7 among CD45RO-negative cells, yielding a CD45RA+CCR7+ population from which TemRA cells were excluded. Donors were healthy HIV-negative adults with no recently reported acute infections or vaccinations. All donors were Caucasian adults living in Nashville, Tennessee, USA. Blood was collected by leukapheresis, and PBMCs were isolated by Ficoll-Histopaque density gradient centrifugation and then cryopreserved in liquid nitrogen vapor phase. Analytical flow cytometry was used to check the purity and quantity of every magnetically sorted T cell population. From each sorted fraction, genomic DNA was isolated and quantified by UV absorbance on a Nanodrop 2000c. This clone was detected once. The antigen it binds to is not known. No base qualities exist here, and no much larger clone lies one base off it. Measured from the cysteine to the phenylalanine, the CDR3 is 15 residues long. Only CDR3 DNA is held: 45 bases, read in frame from base 1. Trimming costs V 5 bases and J 6 bases, and their ends lie 17 bases apart. Reading the germline V gene (reference sequence) gives CDR1 LNHDA and CDR2 SQIVND.

TCR CDR3 regions were amplified from genomic DNA by multiplex PCR using the deep immunoSEQ assay. Genomic DNA extracted from each cell subset was distributed evenly over all wells of several immunoSEQ 96-well plates, and each plate served as one replicate. For sorted subsets, roughly 200 ng of genomic DNA, equivalent to 25,000 to 30,000 T cell genomes, went into each replicate PCR. The purified libraries were quantified using a Qubit 3.0 fluorometer, sized with a Bioanalyzer 2100, and then quantified again using the KAPA Library Quantification kit. Each immunoSEQ 96-well plate was sequenced on its own single-read 150-cycle Illumina NextSeq 550 flow cell. The authors' pipeline ran thus. Because only junctional sequences without quality scores were contained in the immunoSEQ output, filtering matching that applied to full-length reads could not be performed. Sequences were annotated with PyIR, a Python wrapper for IgBLAST v1.9, using IMGT germline references to assign V/J genes and CDR3. Any read was removed if the V/J assignment was weak (E-value above 1e-6), the CDR3 was missing, or the read contained stop codons, out-of-frame junctions, or ambiguous translated residues. V3J clonotypes were defined as sequences sharing an identical inferred V gene, J gene, and CDR3 amino acid sequence. Percentage overlap between repertoires was calculated by dividing the number of shared unique clonotypes by the size of the smaller repertoire. Richness of each repertoire was evaluated using RTK rarefaction, the Chao1 estimator, and Recon v2.1 estimates of unobserved clonotypes. OLGA was used to compute generation probabilities for all TCRbeta clonotypes that the gDNA method yielded from a handful of donors. Entries here come from immuneACCESS through TCRdb and include only in-frame sequences with V and J called. Some clones fail to appear in such tables; in the studies checked, an unresolved V gene covers under half of the shortfall, and the cause of the remainder is unknown. V, J and clone size derive from that table, while D and trimming were established from the DNA sequence. Within this sample are hundreds of thousands of clones, with 96% of them counted one time only. The top ten clones comprise around 0.1% of the sample.

The receptor chain draws on TRBV19 and TRBJ2-1, with a tentative D call of TRBD1 or TRBD2, each matching 5 bases. This sequence originates from a young woman in good health. Sequences were obtained from naive CD8+ T cells sorted from blood. The cell subset or site label, read with the paper, signifies: CD45RA+CCR7+. The nucleotide sequence is given as TGTGCCAGTAGTCCCCTGGGGGTAGCCCTCAATGAGCAGTTCTTC. Translation gives CASSPLGVALNEQFF.